The clone carrying this T cell receptor (beta chain) appeared once. Germline V gene lookup returns CDR1 MNHEY and CDR2 SVGAGI. Trimming removed 6 bases at V and 6 bases at J, with 11 bases between. The CDR3 spans 12 residues. TCRdb's copy holds only in-frame clones and misses some; the assay was immunoSEQ multiplex PCR. The sample holds some 550,000 clones, around 97% seen once. The entry originates in a study of shared clonotypes between healthy human individuals. Study information: There were three CD4 naive, three CD4 memory, two CD8 naive and one CD8 memory plates per donor.

The genes are TRBV6-5 and TRBJ1-1, with D unclear. The sample comprised naive CD4+ T cells sorted from blood. As for subset: CD45RA+ positively selected. This clonotype was sampled from a woman in her 30s in good health. The CDR3 coding sequence is TGTGCCAGCAGGAAGGGTCTGGCTGAAGCTTTCTTT. This sequence encodes CASRKGLAEAFF.